The present entry profiles one T cell receptor (beta chain) with its context. The antigen is undetermined. Researchers ran the assay at a deep level. Using immunoSEQ multiplex PCR, the repertoire was profiled, and TCRdb retains in-frame clones only, with some absent. The table includes over 1.5 million clones, roughly 98% detected once. The data derive from a study of shared clonotypes between healthy human individuals. Study overall: Plates per donor: three CD4 naive, three CD4 memory, two CD8 naive, one CD8 memory. Study-wide points: Some naive CD4 clonotypes, around 5%, turned up in common across four donors. The authors expected sequencing depth to affect clonotype sharing among donors.

CDR1 is SGHRS, CDR2 YFSETQ, per germline. This CDR3 contains 18 residues. The V segment lost 4 bases and the J segment 10 bases; nucleotides outside the gene matches: 23. The TCR sequence derives from a man aged 25-45 years in good health. The genes are TRBV5-1 and TRBJ2-1; TRBD2 matches 7 bases. Sequenced input: naive CD4+ T cells sorted from blood. Specified subset: CD45RA+ positively selected. CDR3 nucleotide sequence: TGCGCCAGCAGCCCCCGGGGCGGGAGCGCAGTTTGGGGGAAAGAGCAGTTCTTC. It translates to CASSPRGGSAVWGKEQFF.